This T cell receptor (beta chain) is from a study of T cells in Graves' hyperthyroidism and ophthalmopathy. General study findings and limits: The authors' 13 V-J model separated ophthalmopathy from stable hyperthyroidism.

Using RNA transcripts as the source, TCR beta CDR3 regions were amplified. Initially, a first-round RT-PCR of the TCR CDR3 employed the HTBI primer set. Each CDR3 protein is one row after TCRdb ran MiXCR on the multiplex PCR reads. The sample lists under 350,000 distinct CDR3 sequences, 21% occurring once. As concerns this clonotype: Its specificity is unknown.

This CDR3 is built from 17 residues. Looked up from germline, CDR1 is KGHSH and CDR2 is LQKENI. The junction had 8 bases not matched to a gene; V was cut back by 0 bases and J by 5 bases. The rearrangement joins TRBV18 to TRBJ2-1; 9 bases fit TRBD2. The clonotype was recovered from a woman in her forties or fifties with Graves' hyperthyroidism. The sample taken for sequencing was blood. The CDR3 DNA sequence: TGTGCCAGCTCACCACCGGGACTAGCAAAGGCACACAATGAGCAGTTCTTC. The encoded protein is CASSPPGLAKAHNEQFF. Combining the CDR3 with reference TRBV18 and TRBJ2-1 gives the whole variable domain NAGVMQNPRHLVRRRGQEARLRCSPMKGHSHVYWYRQLPEEGLKFMVYLQKENIIDESGMPKERFSAEFPKEGPSILRIQQVVRGDSAAYFCASSPPGLAKAHNEQFFGPGTRLTVL.